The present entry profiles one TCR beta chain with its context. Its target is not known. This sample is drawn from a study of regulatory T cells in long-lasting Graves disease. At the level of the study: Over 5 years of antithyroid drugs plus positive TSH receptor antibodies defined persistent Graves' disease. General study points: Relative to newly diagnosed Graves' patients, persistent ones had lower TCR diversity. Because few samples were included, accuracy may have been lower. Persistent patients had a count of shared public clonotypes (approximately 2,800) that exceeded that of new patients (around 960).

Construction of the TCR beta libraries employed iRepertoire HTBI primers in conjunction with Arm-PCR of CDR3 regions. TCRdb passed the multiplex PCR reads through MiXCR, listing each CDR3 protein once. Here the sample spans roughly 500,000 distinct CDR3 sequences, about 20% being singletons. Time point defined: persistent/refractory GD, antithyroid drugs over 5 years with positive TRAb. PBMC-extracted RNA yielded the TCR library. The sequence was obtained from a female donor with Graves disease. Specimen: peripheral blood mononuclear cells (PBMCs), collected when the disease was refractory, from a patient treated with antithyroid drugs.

CDR3 DNA: TGTGCCAGCGTTAGACAGACGAACAAGGCTGAAGCTTTCTTT. This sequence encodes CASVRQTNKAEAFF. The V gene is TRBV28, the J gene TRBJ1-1; the D gene is possibly TRBD1 (5 bases). The CDR3 is 14 residues long. With 8 bases removed from V and 6 bases from J, the gap between germline ends came to 19 bases. Germline V gene data show CDR1 as MDHEN and CDR2 as SYDVKM. Complete variable domain (other parts from reference TRBV28 and TRBJ1-1): DVKVTQSSRYLVKRTGEKVFLECVQDMDHENMFWYRQDPGLGLRLIYFSYDVKMKEKGDIPEGYSVSREKKERFSLILESASTNQTSMYLCASVRQTNKAEAFFGQGTRLTVV.